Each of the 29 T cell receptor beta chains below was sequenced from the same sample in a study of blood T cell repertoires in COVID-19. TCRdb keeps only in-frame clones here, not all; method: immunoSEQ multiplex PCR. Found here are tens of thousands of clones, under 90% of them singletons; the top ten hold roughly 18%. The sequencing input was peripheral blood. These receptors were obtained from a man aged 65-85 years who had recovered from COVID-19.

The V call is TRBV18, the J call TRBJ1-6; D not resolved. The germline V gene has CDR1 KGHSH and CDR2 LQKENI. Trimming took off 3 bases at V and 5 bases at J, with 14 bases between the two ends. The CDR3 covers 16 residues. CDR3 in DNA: TGTGCCAGCTCACCCCCAGCCGCAGCGGATAATTCACCCCTCCACTTT. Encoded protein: CASSPPAAADNSPLHF.

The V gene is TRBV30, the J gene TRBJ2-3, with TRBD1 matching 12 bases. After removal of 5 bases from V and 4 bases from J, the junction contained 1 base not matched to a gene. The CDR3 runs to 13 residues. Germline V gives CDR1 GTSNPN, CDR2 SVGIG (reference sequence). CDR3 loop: CAWGTGGADTQYF. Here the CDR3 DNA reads TGTGCCTGGGGGACAGGGGGCGCAGATACGCAGTATTTT.

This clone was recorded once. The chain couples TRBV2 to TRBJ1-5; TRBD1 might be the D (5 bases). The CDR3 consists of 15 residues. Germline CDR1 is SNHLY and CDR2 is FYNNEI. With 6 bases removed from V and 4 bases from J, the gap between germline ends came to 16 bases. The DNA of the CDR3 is TGTGCCAGCAGCGGGGGTCCAGGGATGAATCAGCCCCAGCATTTT. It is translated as CASSGGPGMNQPQHF.

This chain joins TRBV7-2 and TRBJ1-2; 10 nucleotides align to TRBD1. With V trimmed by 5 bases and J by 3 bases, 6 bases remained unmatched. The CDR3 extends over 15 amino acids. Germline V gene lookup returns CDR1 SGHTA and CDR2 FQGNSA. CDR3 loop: CASSAGQGEYYGYTF. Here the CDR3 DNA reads TGTGCCAGCAGCGCAGGACAGGGGGAATACTATGGCTACACCTTC.

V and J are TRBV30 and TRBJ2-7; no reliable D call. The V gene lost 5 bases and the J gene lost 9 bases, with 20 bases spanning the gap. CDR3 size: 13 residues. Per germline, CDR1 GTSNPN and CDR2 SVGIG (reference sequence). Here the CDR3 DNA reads TGTGCCTGGGCCATCATGTTGGGTGGCGGGCAGTACTTC. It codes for CAWAIMLGGGQYF.

CDR3 coding DNA: TGTGCCAGCAGCTTAGAGGGAGGATATACCTCTGGGGCCAACGTCCTGACTTTC. Translation gives CASSLEGGYTSGANVLTF. The gene calls are TRBV7-2 and TRBJ2-6, with D maybe TRBD2 (6 bases). CDR3 length equals 18 residues. V was clipped by 1 base and J by 0 bases, with 13 bases between them. Germline CDR1 SGHTA, CDR2 FQGNSA.

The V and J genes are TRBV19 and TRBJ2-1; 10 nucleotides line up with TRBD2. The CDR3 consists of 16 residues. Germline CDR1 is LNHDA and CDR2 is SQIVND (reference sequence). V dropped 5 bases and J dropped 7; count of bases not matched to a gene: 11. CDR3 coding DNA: TGTGCCAGTAGTTCTAGCGGGAGTACGGTCGGAAATGAGCAGTTCTTC. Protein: CASSSSGSTVGNEQFF.

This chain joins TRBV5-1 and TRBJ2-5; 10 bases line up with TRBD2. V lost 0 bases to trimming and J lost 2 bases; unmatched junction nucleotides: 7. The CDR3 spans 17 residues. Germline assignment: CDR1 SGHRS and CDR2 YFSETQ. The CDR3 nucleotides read TGCGCCAGCAGCTTGGTAACTAGCGGGACTTATCAAGAGACCCAGTACTTC. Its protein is CASSLVTSGTYQETQYF.

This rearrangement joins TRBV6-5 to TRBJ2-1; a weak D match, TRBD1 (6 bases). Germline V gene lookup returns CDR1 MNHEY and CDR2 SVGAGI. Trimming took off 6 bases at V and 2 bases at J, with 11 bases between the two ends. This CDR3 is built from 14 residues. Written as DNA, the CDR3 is TGTGCCAGCAGAAGACAGGAGACCTACAATGAGCAGTTCTTC. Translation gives CASRRQETYNEQFF.

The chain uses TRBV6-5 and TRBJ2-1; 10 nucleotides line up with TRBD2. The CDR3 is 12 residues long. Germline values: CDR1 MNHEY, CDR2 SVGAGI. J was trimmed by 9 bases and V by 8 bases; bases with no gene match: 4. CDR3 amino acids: CASLSGGGEQFF. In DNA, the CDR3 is TGTGCCAGCCTCAGCGGGGGGGGTGAGCAGTTCTTC.

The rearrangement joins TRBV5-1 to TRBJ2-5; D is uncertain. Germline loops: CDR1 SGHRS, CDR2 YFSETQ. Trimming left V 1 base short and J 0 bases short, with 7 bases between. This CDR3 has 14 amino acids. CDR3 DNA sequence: TGCGCCAGCAGCTTGACTTCGGACCAAGAGACCCAGTACTTC. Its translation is CASSLTSDQETQYF.

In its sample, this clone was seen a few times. The CDR3 loop is CASSYIGQGMNTEAFF. In DNA, the CDR3 is TGTGCCAGCAGTTACATAGGACAGGGGATGAACACTGAAGCTTTCTTT. The chain links TRBV6-5 to TRBJ1-1; TRBD1 agrees at 9 bases. V trimming: 2 bases; J trimming: 0 bases; junction bases outside the gene matches: 4. The CDR3 is made up of 16 amino acids. Germline values: CDR1 MNHEY, CDR2 SVGAGI.

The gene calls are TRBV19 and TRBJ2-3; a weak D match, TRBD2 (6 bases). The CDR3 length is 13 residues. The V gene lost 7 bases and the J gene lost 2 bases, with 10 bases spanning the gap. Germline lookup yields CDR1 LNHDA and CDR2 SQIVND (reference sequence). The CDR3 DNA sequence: TGTGCCAGTAATCGGGAGTCCACAGATACGCAGTATTTT. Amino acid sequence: CASNRESTDTQYF.

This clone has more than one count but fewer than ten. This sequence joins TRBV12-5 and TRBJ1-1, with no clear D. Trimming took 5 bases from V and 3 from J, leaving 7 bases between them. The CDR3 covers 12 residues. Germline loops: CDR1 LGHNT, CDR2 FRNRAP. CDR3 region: CASGGLDTEAFF. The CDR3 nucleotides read TGTGCTAGTGGTGGGCTTGACACTGAAGCTTTCTTT.

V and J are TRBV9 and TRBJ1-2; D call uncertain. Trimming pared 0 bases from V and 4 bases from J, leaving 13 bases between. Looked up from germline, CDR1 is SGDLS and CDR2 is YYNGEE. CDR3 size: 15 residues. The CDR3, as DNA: TGTGCCAGCAGCGTAGCTGACGGGGTAGGCTATGGCTACACCTTC. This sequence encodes CASSVADGVGYGYTF.

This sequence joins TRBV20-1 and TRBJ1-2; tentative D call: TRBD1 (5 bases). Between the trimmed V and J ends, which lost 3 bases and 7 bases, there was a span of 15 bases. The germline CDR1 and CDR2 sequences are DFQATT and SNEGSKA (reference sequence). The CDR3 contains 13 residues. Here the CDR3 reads CSASVQGGLGYTF. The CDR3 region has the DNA TGCAGTGCTAGTGTGCAGGGCGGTCTTGGCTACACCTTC.

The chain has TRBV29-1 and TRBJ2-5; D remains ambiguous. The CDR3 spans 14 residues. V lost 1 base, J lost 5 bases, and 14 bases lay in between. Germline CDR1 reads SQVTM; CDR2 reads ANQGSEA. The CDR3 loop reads CSVEGWQVFETQYF. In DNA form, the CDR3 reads TGCAGCGTTGAAGGTTGGCAGGTTTTTGAGACCCAGTACTTC.

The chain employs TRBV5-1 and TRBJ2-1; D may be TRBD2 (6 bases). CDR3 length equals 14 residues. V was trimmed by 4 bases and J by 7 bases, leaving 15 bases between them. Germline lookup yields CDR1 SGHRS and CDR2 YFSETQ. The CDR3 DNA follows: TGCGCCAGCAGCGGAACCGGGAGTACAAATGAGCAGTTCTTC. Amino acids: CASSGTGSTNEQFF.

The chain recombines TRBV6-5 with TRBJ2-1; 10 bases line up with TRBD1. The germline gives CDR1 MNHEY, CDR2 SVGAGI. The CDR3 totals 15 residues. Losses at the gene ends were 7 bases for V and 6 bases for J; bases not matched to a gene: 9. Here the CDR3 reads CASNPRDRGLNEQFF. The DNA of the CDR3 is TGTGCCAGCAATCCCCGGGACAGGGGTCTCAATGAGCAGTTCTTC.

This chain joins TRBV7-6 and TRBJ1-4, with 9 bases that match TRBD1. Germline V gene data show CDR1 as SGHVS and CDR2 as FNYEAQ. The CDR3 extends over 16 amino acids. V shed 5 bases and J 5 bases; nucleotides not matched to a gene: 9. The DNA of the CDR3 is TGTGCCAGCAGCATATCACCGGGACAGGGAAATGAAAAACTGTTTTTT. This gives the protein CASSISPGQGNEKLFF. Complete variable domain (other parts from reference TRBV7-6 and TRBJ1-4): GAGVSQSPRYKVTKRGQDVALRCDPISGHVSLYWYRQALGQGPEFLTYFNYEAQQDKSGLPNDRFSAERPEGSISTLTIQRTEQRDSAMYRCASSISPGQGNEKLFFGSGTQLSVL.

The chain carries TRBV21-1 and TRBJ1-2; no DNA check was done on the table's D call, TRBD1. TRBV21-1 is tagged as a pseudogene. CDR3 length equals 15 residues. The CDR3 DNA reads TGTGCCAGCAGCAATGAGACACACGCTAACTATGGCTACACCTTC. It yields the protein CASSNETHANYGYTF.

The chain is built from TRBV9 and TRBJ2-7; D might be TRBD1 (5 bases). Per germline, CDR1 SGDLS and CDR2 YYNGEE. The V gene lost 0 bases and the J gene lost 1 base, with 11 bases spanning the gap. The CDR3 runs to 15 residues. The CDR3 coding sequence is TGTGCCAGCAGCGTAGCGTTAGGGGCTTCCTACGAGCAGTACTTC. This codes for CASSVALGASYEQYF. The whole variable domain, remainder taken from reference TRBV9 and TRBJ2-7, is DSGVTQTPKHLITATGQRVTLRCSPRSGDLSVYWYQQSLDQGLQFLIQYYNGEERAKGNILERFSAQQFPDLHSELNLSSLELGDSALYFCASSVALGASYEQYFGPGTRLTVT.

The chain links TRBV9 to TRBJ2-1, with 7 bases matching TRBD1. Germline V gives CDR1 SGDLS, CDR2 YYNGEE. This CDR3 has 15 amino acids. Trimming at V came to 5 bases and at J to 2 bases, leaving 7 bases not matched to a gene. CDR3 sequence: CASSRTGATYNEQFF. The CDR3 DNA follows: TGTGCCAGCAGTCGAACAGGGGCCACCTACAATGAGCAGTTCTTC.

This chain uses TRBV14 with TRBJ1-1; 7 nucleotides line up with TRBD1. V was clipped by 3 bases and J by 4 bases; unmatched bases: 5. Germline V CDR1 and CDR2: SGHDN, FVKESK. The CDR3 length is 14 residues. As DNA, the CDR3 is TGTGCCAGCAGCCATGACAGGGTTTCCACTGAAGCTTTCTTT. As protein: CASSHDRVSTEAFF.

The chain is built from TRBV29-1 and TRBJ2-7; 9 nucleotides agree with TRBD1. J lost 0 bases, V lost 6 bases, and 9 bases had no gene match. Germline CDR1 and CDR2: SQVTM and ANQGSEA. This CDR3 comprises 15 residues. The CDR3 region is CSVGDRVFNSYEQYF. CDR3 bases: TGCAGCGTGGGGGACAGGGTGTTTAACTCCTACGAGCAGTACTTC.

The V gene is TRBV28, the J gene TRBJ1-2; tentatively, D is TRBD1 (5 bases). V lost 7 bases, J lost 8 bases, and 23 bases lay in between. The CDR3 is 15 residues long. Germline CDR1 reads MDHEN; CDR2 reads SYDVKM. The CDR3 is CASNVRGVLVGGYTF. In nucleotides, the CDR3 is TGTGCCAGCAATGTTCGGGGGGTTTTGGTGGGAGGCTACACCTTC.

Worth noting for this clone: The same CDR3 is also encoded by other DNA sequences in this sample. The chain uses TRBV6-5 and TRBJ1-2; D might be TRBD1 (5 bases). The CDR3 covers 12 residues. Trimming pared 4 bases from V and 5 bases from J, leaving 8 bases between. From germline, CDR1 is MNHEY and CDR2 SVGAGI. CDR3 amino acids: CASSLSGYGYTF. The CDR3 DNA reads TGTGCCAGCAGTTTGTCAGGGTATGGCTACACCTTC.

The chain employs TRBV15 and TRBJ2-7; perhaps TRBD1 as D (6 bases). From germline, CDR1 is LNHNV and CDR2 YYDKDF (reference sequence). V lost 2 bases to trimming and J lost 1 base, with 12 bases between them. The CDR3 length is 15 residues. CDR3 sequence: CATSRLRTASYEQYF. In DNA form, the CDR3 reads TGTGCCACCAGCAGACTAAGGACAGCGTCCTACGAGCAGTACTTC.

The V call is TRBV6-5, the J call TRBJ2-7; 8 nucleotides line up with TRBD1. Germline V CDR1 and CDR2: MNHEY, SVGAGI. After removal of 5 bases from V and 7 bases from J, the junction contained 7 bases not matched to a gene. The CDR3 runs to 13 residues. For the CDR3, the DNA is TGTGCCAGCAGTCCTAAAGGGACAGGTGAGCAGTACTTC. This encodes CASSPKGTGEQYF.